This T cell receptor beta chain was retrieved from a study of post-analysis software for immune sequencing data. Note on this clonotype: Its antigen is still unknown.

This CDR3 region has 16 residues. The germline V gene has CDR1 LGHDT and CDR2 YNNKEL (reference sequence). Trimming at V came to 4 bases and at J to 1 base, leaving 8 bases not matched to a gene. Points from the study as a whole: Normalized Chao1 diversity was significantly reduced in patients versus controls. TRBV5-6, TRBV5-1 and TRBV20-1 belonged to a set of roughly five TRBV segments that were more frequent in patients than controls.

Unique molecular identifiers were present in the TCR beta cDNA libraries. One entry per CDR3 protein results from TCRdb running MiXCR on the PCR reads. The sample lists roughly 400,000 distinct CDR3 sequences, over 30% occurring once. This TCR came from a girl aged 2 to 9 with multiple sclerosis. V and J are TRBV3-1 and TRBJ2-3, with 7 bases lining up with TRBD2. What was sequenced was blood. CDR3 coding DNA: TGTGCCAGCAGCCTATTGGGGGGGGTCCGCACAGATACGCAGTATTTT. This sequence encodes CASSLLGGVRTDTQYF.